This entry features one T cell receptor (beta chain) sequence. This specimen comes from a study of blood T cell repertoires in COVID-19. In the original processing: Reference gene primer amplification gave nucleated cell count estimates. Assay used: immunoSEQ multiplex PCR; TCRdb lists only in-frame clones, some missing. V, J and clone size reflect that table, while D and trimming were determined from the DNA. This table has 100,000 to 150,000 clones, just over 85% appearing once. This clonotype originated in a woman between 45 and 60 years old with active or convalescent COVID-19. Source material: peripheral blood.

CDR3 bases: TGTGCCAGCAGCGCCCGCAGGGGTTTCGACTCACCCCTCCACTTT. Amino acid sequence: CASSARRGFDSPLHF. V usage is TRBV9 and J usage is TRBJ1-6, with a possible D match to TRBD1 (6 bases). Germline CDR1 and CDR2: SGDLS and YYNGEE. The length of the CDR3 is 15 residues. Trimming pared 3 bases from V and 10 bases from J, leaving 17 bases between.